These T cell receptor beta chains were read from a single sample in a study of cytomegalovirus exposure and HLA in healthy donors. TCRdb keeps only in-frame clones here, not all; method: immunoSEQ multiplex PCR. The table includes 55,000 to 65,000 clones, roughly three quarters detected once. What was sequenced was PBMCs. These receptors were taken from a woman aged 30 to 39 in good health and CMV-seronegative. The CDR3 runs from the conserved cysteine through the conserved F or W. D genes are given only for firm matches. Expanded clones get a size class; other rows say once, few or many, or leave the size out.

d_gene,abundance,v_gene,j_gene,CDR3aa,CDR3nt
TRBD2,-,TRBV5-4,TRBJ2-5,CASSSGGSEETQYF,TGTGCCAGCAGCTCAGGCGGGAGTGAAGAGACCCAGTACTTC
TRBD1,-,TRBV5-4,TRBJ1-4,CASSLDGQGNEKLFF,TGTGCCAGCAGCTTGGACGGACAGGGAAACGAAAAACTGTTTTTT
-,few,TRBV7-2,TRBJ2-2,CASSFEVTQNTGELFF,TGTGCCAGCAGCTTTGAGGTCACGCAGAACACCGGGGAGCTGTTTTTT
-,-,TRBV6-1,TRBJ1-1,CASSEALVGAAMNTEAFF,TGTGCCAGCAGTGAAGCTTTGGTAGGGGCCGCCATGAACACTGAAGCTTTCTTT
TRBD2,-,TRBV6-1,TRBJ2-7,CASSDWRGGLYEQYF,TGTGCCAGCAGTGACTGGCGGGGGGGCCTCTACGAGCAGTACTTC
-,-,TRBV10-3,TRBJ2-3,CAISRNRAASSTDTQYF,TGTGCCATCAGCCGAAACAGGGCAGCTTCTAGCACAGATACGCAGTATTTT
-,few,TRBV6-1,TRBJ2-1,CASRRGIYNEQFF,TGTGCCAGCAGAAGGGGCATCTACAATGAGCAGTTCTTC
-,-,TRBV6-1,TRBJ1-5,CASSPGVNSNQPQHF,TGTGCCAGCAGTCCCGGGGTTAACAGCAATCAGCCCCAGCATTTT
TRBD1,-,TRBV29-1,TRBJ2-7,CSARGQLEYEQYF,TGCAGCGCTAGGGGACAGCTAGAATACGAGCAGTACTTC
TRBD2,-,TRBV18,TRBJ2-3,CASSRTPAGGETDTQYF,TGTGCCAGCTCACGGACCCCAGCGGGGGGCGAGACAGATACGCAGTATTTT
-,-,TRBV19,TRBJ1-5,CASSRYGGQPQHF,TGTGCCAGTAGTCGTTATGGAGGTCAGCCCCAGCATTTT
TRBD2,few,TRBV19,TRBJ2-3,CASSTGLAATDTQYF,TGTGCCAGTAGTACGGGACTAGCGGCGACAGATACGCAGTATTTT
TRBD1,-,TRBV4-3,TRBJ1-3,CASSQEYLAGGDGNTIYF,TGCGCCAGCAGCCAAGAATATTTGGCAGGGGGCGACGGAAACACCATATATTTT
-,-,TRBV30,TRBJ2-2,CAWSEAVNTGELFF,TGTGCCTGGAGCGAGGCAGTTAACACCGGGGAGCTGTTTTTT
TRBD1,-,TRBV4-3,TRBJ2-2,CASSQARGKGTGELFF,TGCGCCAGCAGCCAAGCCAGGGGGAAAGGCACCGGGGAGCTGTTTTTT
TRBD2,-,TRBV9,TRBJ2-3,CASSPSGGASDTQYF,TGTGCCAGCAGCCCCAGCGGGGGGGCGTCAGATACGCAGTATTTT
-,-,TRBV13,TRBJ2-2,CASSFGSRDTGELFF,TGTGCCAGCAGCTTCGGGTCCCGCGACACCGGGGAGCTGTTTTTT
-,-,TRBV7-9,TRBJ2-2,CASSPLRENTGELFF,TGTGCCAGCAGTCCCTTGAGGGAGAACACCGGGGAGCTGTTTTTT
-,-,TRBV12-5,TRBJ2-1,CAARGAGDWDEQFF,TGTGCTGCTCGGGGGGCCGGGGATTGGGATGAGCAGTTCTTC
TRBD1,-,TRBV5-4,TRBJ2-7,CASSLPRTGGYEQYF,TGTGCCAGCAGCTTGCCCCGAACAGGGGGCTACGAGCAGTACTTC
-,-,TRBV9,TRBJ1-2,CASSVGRDSVYGYTF,TGTGCCAGCAGCGTGGGGCGGGACTCCGTCTATGGCTACACCTTC
-,-,TRBV19,TRBJ2-4,CASSILGGARDKNIQYF,TGTGCCAGTAGTATATTAGGGGGGGCTCGAGACAAAAACATTCAGTACTTC
-,-,TRBV6-1,TRBJ2-7,CASSGDHRERGGEQYF,TGTGCCAGCAGTGGAGACCACAGGGAACGAGGAGGCGAGCAGTACTTC
TRBD1,-,TRBV7-3,TRBJ2-3,CASSPDRSRTDTQYF,TGTGCCAGCAGCCCGGACAGGAGCCGCACAGATACGCAGTATTTT
-,-,TRBV2,TRBJ1-1,CASTGGTEAFF,TGTGCCAGCACGGGGGGCACTGAAGCTTTCTTT
-,-,TRBV5-1,TRBJ2-1,CASSWGGGVGDEQFF,TGCGCCAGCAGCTGGGGGGGCGGGGTCGGAGATGAGCAGTTCTTC
TRBD2,-,TRBV2,TRBJ2-3,CASSEASGDTDTQYF,TGTGCCAGCAGTGAAGCTAGCGGGGACACAGATACGCAGTATTTT
TRBD2,few,TRBV5-1,TRBJ2-1,CASTNTGTSGTEQFF,TGCGCCAGCACCAATACAGGGACTAGCGGGACTGAGCAGTTCTTC
-,-,TRBV19,TRBJ1-1,CASRQEGVGTEAFF,TGTGCCAGTAGGCAGGAAGGGGTGGGCACTGAAGCTTTCTTT
-,-,TRBV28,TRBJ1-5,CASSLARDQPQHF,TGTGCCAGCAGTTTGGCCAGGGATCAGCCCCAGCATTTT
-,few,TRBV30,TRBJ2-2,CAWNREGRTGELFF,TGTGCCTGGAACAGGGAAGGGCGCACCGGGGAGCTGTTTTTT
TRBD1,-,TRBV2,TRBJ1-2,CASSETPGTGDLNYGYTF,TGTGCCAGCAGTGAGACGCCCGGTACAGGGGACCTTAACTATGGCTACACCTTC
-,-,TRBV7-9,TRBJ2-7,CASSPGTSEEQYF,TGTGCCAGCAGCCCCGGGACATCCGAGGAGCAGTACTTC
TRBD2,-,TRBV4-3,TRBJ2-7,CASSQREGNEQYF,TGCGCCAGCAGCCAAAGGGAGGGAAACGAGCAGTACTTC
TRBD1,-,TRBV5-5,TRBJ1-4,CASSLRDRAQLNEKLFF,TGTGCCAGCAGCTTGAGGGACAGGGCTCAACTAAATGAAAAACTGTTTTTT
TRBD2,-,TRBV30,TRBJ2-5,CAWSVRGGGETQYF,TGTGCCTGGAGTGTACGGGGGGGTGGGGAGACCCAGTACTTC
TRBD1,-,TRBV30,TRBJ1-6,CAWHVAGGVSPLHF,TGTGCCTGGCACGTGGCAGGGGGCGTTTCACCCCTCCACTTT
-,-,TRBV4-1,TRBJ1-5,CASSPFRRGNNQPQHF,TGCGCCAGCAGCCCGTTCCGGAGGGGAAATAATCAGCCCCAGCATTTT
-,-,TRBV6-1,TRBJ1-2,CASVPGTTNYGYTF,TGTGCCAGCGTTCCCGGGACAACTAACTATGGCTACACCTTC
TRBD2,-,TRBV5-1,TRBJ2-1,CASSPGREDEQFF,TGCGCCAGCAGCCCCGGACGGGAGGATGAGCAGTTCTTC
TRBD2,-,TRBV9,TRBJ2-1,CASSAERGNLNEQFF,TGTGCCAGCAGCGCCGAGCGGGGTAATCTGAATGAGCAGTTCTTC
-,once,TRBV5-4,TRBJ1-1,CASSLDRVSSNTEAFF,TGTGCCAGCAGCTTGGACAGGGTGTCCTCGAACACTGAAGCTTTCTTT
-,-,TRBV29-1,TRBJ1-2,CSVGGDYGYTF,TGCAGCGTAGGGGGGGACTATGGCTACACCTTC
TRBD2,once,TRBV27,TRBJ2-3,CASSLLAGGPSDTQYF,TGTGCCAGCAGTTTATTAGCGGGAGGGCCCTCGGATACGCAGTATTTT
-,-,TRBV7-2,TRBJ2-2,CASGMVRGTGELFF,TGTGCCAGCGGGATGGTTAGGGGCACCGGGGAGCTGTTTTTT
TRBD1,-,TRBV10-3,TRBJ2-2,CAISATGTGELFF,TGTGCCATCAGTGCGACAGGGACCGGGGAGCTGTTTTTT
-,-,TRBV27,TRBJ1-5,CASSSKGAEQPQHF,TGTGCCAGCAGTTCTAAAGGGGCGGAACAGCCCCAGCATTTT
-,-,TRBV9,TRBJ1-1,CASSVGGTMNTEAFF,TGTGCCAGCAGCGTAGGAGGGACTATGAACACTGAAGCTTTCTTT
-,-,TRBV4-1,TRBJ2-1,CASSPWAGSYNEQFF,TGCGCCAGCAGCCCCTGGGCGGGATCCTACAATGAGCAGTTCTTC
TRBD2,-,TRBV15,TRBJ2-7,CATSRELTSGGYEQYF,TGTGCCACCAGCAGAGAGTTAACTAGCGGGGGATACGAGCAGTACTTC
-,-,TRBV7-2,TRBJ1-3,CASSLERVAGNTIYF,TGTGCCAGCAGCTTAGAACGGGTGGCTGGAAACACCATATATTTT
-,-,TRBV4-1,TRBJ1-6,CASSQQYRAGESPLHF,TGCGCCAGCAGCCAACAATACAGGGCGGGCGAGTCACCCCTCCACTTT